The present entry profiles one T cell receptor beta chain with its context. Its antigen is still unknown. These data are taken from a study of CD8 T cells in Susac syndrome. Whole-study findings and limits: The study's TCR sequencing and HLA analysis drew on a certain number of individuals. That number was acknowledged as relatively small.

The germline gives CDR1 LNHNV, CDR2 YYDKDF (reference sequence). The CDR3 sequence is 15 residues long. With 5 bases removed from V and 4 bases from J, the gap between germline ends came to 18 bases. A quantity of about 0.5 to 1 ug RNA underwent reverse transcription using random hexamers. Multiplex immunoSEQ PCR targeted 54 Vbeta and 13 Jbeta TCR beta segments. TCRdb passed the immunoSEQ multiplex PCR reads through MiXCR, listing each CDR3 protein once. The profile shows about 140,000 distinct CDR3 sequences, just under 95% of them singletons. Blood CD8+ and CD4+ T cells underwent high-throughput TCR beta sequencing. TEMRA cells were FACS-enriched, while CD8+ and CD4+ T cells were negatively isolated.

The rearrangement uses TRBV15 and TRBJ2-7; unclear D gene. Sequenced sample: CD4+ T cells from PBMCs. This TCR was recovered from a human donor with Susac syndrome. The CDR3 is CATSGRVDVNYEQYF. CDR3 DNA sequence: TGTGCCACCAGCGGAAGGGTGGACGTAAATTACGAGCAGTACTTC.